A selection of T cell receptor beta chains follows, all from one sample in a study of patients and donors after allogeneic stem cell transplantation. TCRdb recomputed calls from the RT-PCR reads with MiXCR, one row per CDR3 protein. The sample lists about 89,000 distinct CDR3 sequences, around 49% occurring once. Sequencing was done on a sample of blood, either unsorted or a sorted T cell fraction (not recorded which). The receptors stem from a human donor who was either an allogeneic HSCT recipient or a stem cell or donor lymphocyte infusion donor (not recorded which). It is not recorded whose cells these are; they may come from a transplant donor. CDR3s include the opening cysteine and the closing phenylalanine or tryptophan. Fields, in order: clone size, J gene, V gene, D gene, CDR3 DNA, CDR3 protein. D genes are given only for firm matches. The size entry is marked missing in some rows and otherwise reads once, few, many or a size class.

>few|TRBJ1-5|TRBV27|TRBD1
TGTGCCAGCAGCCACACTGTACAGGGGAGCAATCAGCCCCAGCATTTT
CASSHTVQGSNQPQHF
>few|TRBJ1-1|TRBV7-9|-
TGTGCCAGCAGCTTAAACCTTGAGGACACTGAAGCTTTCTTT
CASSLNLEDTEAFF
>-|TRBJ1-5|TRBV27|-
TGTGCCAGCAGTTTATCTGGCGGTAGCAATCAGCCCCAGCATTTT
CASSLSGGSNQPQHF
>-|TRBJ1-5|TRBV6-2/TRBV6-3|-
TGTGCCAGCAACGGCAGGATCGAGAATCAGCCCCAGCATTTT
CASNGRIENQPQHF
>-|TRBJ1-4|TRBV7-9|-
TGTGCCAGCAGCTTAACGGACAGCAACAATGAAAAACTGTTTTTT
CASSLTDSNNEKLFF
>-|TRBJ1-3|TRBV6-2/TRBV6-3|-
TGTGCCAGCAGCCGGGACCTACAAGCCTCTGGAAACACCATATATTTT
CASSRDLQASGNTIYF
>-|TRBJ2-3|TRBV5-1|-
TGCGCCAGCAGCCAGCTAGGAGGGCCGGATACGCAGTATTTT
CASSQLGGPDTQYF
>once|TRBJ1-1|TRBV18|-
TGTGCCAGCTCACCAGGTCGGGGCGGCACTGAAGCTTTCTTT
CASSPGRGGTEAFF
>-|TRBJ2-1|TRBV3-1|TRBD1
TGTGCCAGCACCCGACAGGGCAATGAGCAGTTCTTC
CASTRQGNEQFF
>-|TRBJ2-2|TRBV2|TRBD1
TGTGCCAGTGTCTTATACAGGGGGGCGAACACCGGGGAGCTGTTTTTT
CASVLYRGANTGELFF
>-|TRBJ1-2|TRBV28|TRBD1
TGTGCCACCCGACCGGGACAGGGGGCCGGTGGCTACACCTTC
CATRPGQGAGGYTF
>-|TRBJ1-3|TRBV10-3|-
TGTGCCATCAGTGACTCCCCTGGAAACACCATATATTTT
CAISDSPGNTIYF
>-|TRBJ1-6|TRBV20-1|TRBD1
TGCAGTGCTAGAGCCAACAGGGTACAGGGGTTCAGTTCACCCCTCCACTTT
CSARANRVQGFSSPLHF
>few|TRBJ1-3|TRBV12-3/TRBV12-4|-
TGTGCCCTCAAGGACGGCTCTGGAAACACCATATATTTT
CALKDGSGNTIYF
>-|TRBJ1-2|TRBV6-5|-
TGTGCCAGCAGGAGGGGGTCAGCTAACTATGGCTACACCTTC
CASRRGSANYGYTF
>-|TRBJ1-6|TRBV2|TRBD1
TGTGCCAGCAGCCTAAGACAGGGGAGTAATTCACCCCTCCACTTT
CASSLRQGSNSPLHF
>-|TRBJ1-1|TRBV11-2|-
TGTGCCAGCAGCTTAGCGGTAGGCACTGAAGCTTTCTTT
CASSLAVGTEAFF
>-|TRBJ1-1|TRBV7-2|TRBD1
TGTGCCAGCCGTATTGGACAGGGCACTGAAGCTTTCTTT
CASRIGQGTEAFF
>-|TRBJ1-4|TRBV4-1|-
TGCGCCAGCAGCCAAGGAATACTGACAGGAAAAAATGAAAAACTGTTTTTT
CASSQGILTGKNEKLFF
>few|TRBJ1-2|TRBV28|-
TGTGCCAGCAGGGGCGGACAGTGGTCCTATGGCTACACCTTC
CASRGGQWSYGYTF
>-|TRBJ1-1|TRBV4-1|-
TGCGCCAGCAGCCACTTATGGGTGCGGCAGATGAACGCTGAAGCTTTCTTT
CASSHLWVRQMNAEAFF
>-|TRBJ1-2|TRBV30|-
TGTGCCTGGAGTGTGACCTACGTCGGAGATCCAAACTATGGCTACACCTTC
CAWSVTYVGDPNYGYTF
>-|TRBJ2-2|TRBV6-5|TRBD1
TGTGCCAGCAGTTACTCGAAAGGGACAGTCCCCCGGGAGCTGTTTTTT
CASSYSKGTVPRELFF
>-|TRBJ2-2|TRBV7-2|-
TGTGCCAGCAGCTTAGGGACTATCTCGGCGAACACCGGGGAGCTGTTTTTT
CASSLGTISANTGELFF
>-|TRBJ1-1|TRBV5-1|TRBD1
TGCGCCAGCAGCTCTACTTCCGGGACAGTGAACACTGAAGCTTTCTTT
CASSSTSGTVNTEAFF
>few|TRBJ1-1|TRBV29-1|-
TGCAGCACTGCCGGGACCGAAGCTTTCTTT
CSTAGTEAFF
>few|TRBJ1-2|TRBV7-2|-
TGTGCCAGCAGCTTTGCGGGCGCCTATGGCTACACCTTC
CASSFAGAYGYTF
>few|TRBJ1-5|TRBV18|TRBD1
TGTGCCAGCTCACCACCAGGCGACAGGGGGGGCAATCAGCCCCAGCATTTT
CASSPPGDRGGNQPQHF
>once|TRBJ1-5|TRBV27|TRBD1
TGTGCCAGCAGTCCCCAGCAGGGGGTATGGGGCAATCAGCCCCAGCATTTT
CASSPQQGVWGNQPQHF
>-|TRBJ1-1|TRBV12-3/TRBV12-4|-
TGTGCCAGCAGGTACGGTCTGAACACTGAAGCTTTCTTT
CASRYGLNTEAFF
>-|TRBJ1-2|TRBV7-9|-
TGTGCCAGCAAGAGTCGCACTGAGACGGCTAACTATGGCTACACCTTC
CASKSRTETANYGYTF
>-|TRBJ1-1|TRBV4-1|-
TGCGCCAGCAGCCTCACTCCCCCGGGACGGATAACAGATGGAGCTTTCTTT
CASSLTPPGRITDGAFF
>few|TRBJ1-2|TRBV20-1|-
TGCAGTGCCCTCCGGGGGTCCTATGGCTACACCTTC
CSALRGSYGYTF
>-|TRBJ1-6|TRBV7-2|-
TGTGCCAGCAGCTCTTCCCATCTCTCAAATTCACCCCTCCACTTT
CASSSSHLSNSPLHF
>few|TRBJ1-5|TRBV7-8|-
TGTGCCAGCAGCTTAGTTTGGGGCAGATCCAATCAGCCCCAGCATTTT
CASSLVWGRSNQPQHF
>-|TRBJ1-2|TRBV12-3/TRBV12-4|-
TGTGCCAGCAGTTCACAGTTTGGCTACACCTTC
CASSSQFGYTF
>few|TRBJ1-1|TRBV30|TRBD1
TGTGCCTGGAGTAAAACAGGGGGCGTCACTGAAGCTTTCTTT
CAWSKTGGVTEAFF
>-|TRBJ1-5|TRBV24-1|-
TGTGCCACCAGTGGGGGGCCCAATCAGCCCCAGCATTTT
CATSGGPNQPQHF
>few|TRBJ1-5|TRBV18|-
TGTGCCAGCTCACCAGATTCGGGGGCAAAGTTGATTCAGCCCCAGCATTTT
CASSPDSGAKLIQPQHF
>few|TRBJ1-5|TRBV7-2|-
TGTGCCAGCAGCTTACGTTTCGGGGGAGGCAATCAGCCCCAGCATTTT
CASSLRFGGGNQPQHF
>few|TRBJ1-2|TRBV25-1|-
TGTGCCAGCAGTAATAACTATGGCTACACCTTC
CASSNNYGYTF
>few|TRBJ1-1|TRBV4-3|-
TGCGCCAGCAGCCAAGATAGGAGGAACACTGAAGCTTTCTTT
CASSQDRRNTEAFF
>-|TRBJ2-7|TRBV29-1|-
TGCAGCGTTTATCGGGGAGAATTCTACGAGCAGTACTTC
CSVYRGEFYEQYF
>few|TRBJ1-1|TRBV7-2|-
TGTGCCAGCAGCTGGAGGATAACTGAAGCTTTCTTT
CASSWRITEAFF
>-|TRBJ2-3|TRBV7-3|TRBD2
TGTGCCAGCAGCCGACAGGGACTAGCGGGAGGTAGCACAGATACGCAGTATTTT
CASSRQGLAGGSTDTQYF
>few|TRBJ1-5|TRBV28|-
TGTGCCAGCAGTTCCCGGACAACCTATAGCAATCAGCCCCAGCATTTT
CASSSRTTYSNQPQHF
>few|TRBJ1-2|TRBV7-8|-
TGTGCCAGCAGCGCAGGGATCGTGGACTATGGCTACACCTTC
CASSAGIVDYGYTF
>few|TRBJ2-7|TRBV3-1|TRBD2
TGTGCCAGTCATTTAGCGGGATCTTACGAGCAGTACTTC
CASHLAGSYEQYF
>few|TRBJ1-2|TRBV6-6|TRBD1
TGTGCCAGCAGGGTAGGGGGCGGCTACACCTTC
CASRVGGGYTF
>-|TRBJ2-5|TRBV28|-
TGTGCCAGCAGTTCAATTAAGCTGGCGTACCAAGAGACCCAGTACTTC
CASSSIKLAYQETQYF
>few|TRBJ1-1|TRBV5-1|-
TGCGCCAGCAGCCCGGTACAGGAGATAAACACTGAAGCTTTCTTT
CASSPVQEINTEAFF
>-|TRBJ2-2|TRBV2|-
TGTGCCAGCAGTGAAGAGGGTCTAGCTGTGACCGGGGAGCTGTTTTTT
CASSEEGLAVTGELFF
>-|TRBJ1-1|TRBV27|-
TGTGCCAGCAGACAGGGCCCCATGAACACTGAAGCTTTCTTT
CASRQGPMNTEAFF
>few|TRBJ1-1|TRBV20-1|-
TGCAGTGCTTTCCAACCCGGGGGGGCCCTGAACACTGAAGCTTTCTTT
CSAFQPGGALNTEAFF
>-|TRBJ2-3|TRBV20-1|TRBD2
TGCAGTGCTGAGCGGACTAGCGGATTCACAGATACGCAGTATTTT
CSAERTSGFTDTQYF
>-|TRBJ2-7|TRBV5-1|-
TGCGCCAGCAGCTTACAGGAGTTTGCCTACGAGCAGTACTTC
CASSLQEFAYEQYF
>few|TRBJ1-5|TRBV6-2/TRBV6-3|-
TGTGCCAGCGCCGGGTATAGCAATCAGCCCCAGCATTTT
CASAGYSNQPQHF
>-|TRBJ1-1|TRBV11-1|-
TGTGCCAGCAGCTTTGGACCGGGGGGGCCCCGGGACACTGAAGCTTTCTTT
CASSFGPGGPRDTEAFF
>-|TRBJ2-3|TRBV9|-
TGTGCCAGCAGCGTAGCGGGAAGCACAGATACGCAGTATTTT
CASSVAGSTDTQYF
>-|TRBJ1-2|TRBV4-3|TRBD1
TGCGCCAGCAGCCAGGACAGGGATTCTTACTATGGCTACACCTTC
CASSQDRDSYYGYTF